These 23 T cell receptor beta chains were all obtained from the same sample, sequenced in a study of shared clonotypes between healthy human individuals. Measured with immunoSEQ multiplex PCR; TCRdb has only the in-frame clones, and not every one. The sample contains around 500,000 clones, 65% to 80% of which appear only once. Source material: PBMCs. Receptor source: a woman in her 40s in good health. Some clones in this sample may be carry-over from other donors' samples.

The chain employs TRBV28 and TRBJ2-7, with D perhaps matching TRBD1 (6 bases). The CDR3 extends over 13 amino acids. The V end lost 8 bases, the J end lost 2 bases, and 13 bases lay between the germline ends. The V gene's germline CDR1 is MDHEN and CDR2 SYDVKM. CDR3 sequence reads: CASREGEPYEQYF. CDR3 in DNA: TGTGCCAGCCGCGAGGGGGAACCCTACGAGCAGTACTTC.

This clone appeared once. This is likely an artifact of a read error, given a far larger clone one base away. The chain couples TRBV7-1 to TRBJ2-1; no firm D call. TRBV7-1 is an ORF, with its function uncertain. This CDR3 has 15 amino acids. Between the trimmed V and J ends, which lost 4 bases and 6 bases, there was a span of 16 bases. The CDR3 bases are TGTGCCAGCAGCTTAGTTCCAGAGGCCTGCAATGAGCAGTTCTTC. It encodes CASSLVPEACNEQFF.

This clone was recorded once. The chain carries TRBV30 and TRBJ2-2, with D tentatively TRBD1 or TRBD2 (5 bases each). The CDR3 contains 15 residues. Germline CDR1 and CDR2: GTSNPN and SVGIG (reference sequence). V lost 1 base to trimming and J lost 0 bases, with 9 bases between them. CDR3 amino acids: CAWSGGATNTGELFF. Written as DNA, the CDR3 is TGTGCCTGGAGTGGAGGGGCTACGAACACCGGGGAGCTGTTTTTT.

The chain is built from TRBV7-3 and TRBJ2-1; the match to TRBD2 covers 7 bases. Germline V gives CDR1 SGHTA, CDR2 FQGTGA. The CDR3 totals 15 residues. V was clipped by 5 bases and J by 2 bases; unmatched bases: 6. CDR3 nucleotides: TGTGCCAGCAGCCAAGCCGGGACTACCTACAATGAGCAGTTCTTC. This translates into CASSQAGTTYNEQFF.

V gene TRBV28 combines with J gene TRBJ2-7; 8 nucleotides match TRBD1. Germline CDR1 MDHEN, CDR2 SYDVKM. V lost 3 bases to trimming and J lost 4 bases; unmatched junction nucleotides: 8. The CDR3 consists of 15 residues. For the CDR3, the DNA is TGTGCCAGCAGTTTGGCGACAGGGGTTTTTTACGAGCAGTACTTC. Residues: CASSLATGVFYEQYF.

There are a few counts of this clone. For the CDR3, the DNA is TGTGCCAGCAGTTTATTACAGGGAGTTGGCTACACCTTC. Its protein is CASSLLQGVGYTF. This chain connects TRBV28 to TRBJ1-2; D is possibly TRBD1 (6 bases). CDR1 is MDHEN and CDR2 is SYDVKM in the germline V gene. This CDR3 region has 13 residues. Deletions cut 1 base from V and 7 bases from J, with 10 bases between.

The chain combines TRBV7-2 with TRBJ2-7; 9 bases are shared with TRBD2. CDR1 and CDR2 (germline): SGHTA, FQGNSA. CDR3 length equals 15 residues. V trimming: 4 bases; J trimming: 5 bases; junction bases outside the gene matches: 9. As DNA, the CDR3 is TGTGCCAGCAGCTCCGATAGCGGGAGCAGGAACGAGCAGTACTTC. Protein product: CASSSDSGSRNEQYF.

This chain uses TRBV5-1 with TRBJ2-7; 9 nucleotides line up with TRBD2. Germline V gene lookup returns CDR1 SGHRS and CDR2 YFSETQ. V was clipped by 0 bases and J by 2 bases; unmatched bases: 3. The CDR3 is 15 amino acids. CDR3 amino acids: CASSLGLAEPYEQYF. The DNA of the CDR3 is TGCGCCAGCAGCTTGGGACTAGCGGAACCCTACGAGCAGTACTTC.

The J gene is TRBJ2-7, the V gene TRBV28; D remains unclear. The length of the CDR3 is 16 residues. V was pared by 2 bases and J by 4 bases, with 18 bases between. CDR1 and CDR2 (germline): MDHEN, SYDVKM. CDR3: CASSLQEPWLGYEQYF. For the CDR3, the DNA is TGTGCCAGCAGTTTACAGGAACCTTGGTTGGGTTACGAGCAGTACTTC.

This CDR3 reads CAISESMETGANVLTF. CDR3 sequence (DNA): TGTGCCATCAGTGAGTCGATGGAGACTGGGGCCAACGTCCTGACTTTC. The chain has TRBV10-3 and TRBJ2-6; D is uncertain. V was pared by 0 bases and J by 2 bases, with 8 bases between. Germline V CDR1 and CDR2: ENHRY, SYGVKD. This CDR3 is 16 amino acids long.

This rearrangement joins TRBV6-1 to TRBJ1-2, with 12 bases identical to TRBD1. The length of the CDR3 is 15 residues. The V segment lost 8 bases and the J segment 2 bases; nucleotides outside the gene matches: 6. The germline V gene has CDR1 MNHNS and CDR2 SASEGT. The CDR3 nucleotides are TGTGCCAGCCGGGACAGGGGGCAACCAAACTATGGCTACACCTTC. It translates to CASRDRGQPNYGYTF.

The chain combines TRBV28 with TRBJ1-2; D is undetermined. Trimming shortened V by 5 bases and J by 8 bases, and 12 bases separated the two germline ends. The CDR3 runs to 12 residues. Germline loops: CDR1 MDHEN, CDR2 SYDVKM. CDR3 nucleotides: TGTGCCAGCAGTCACGAGACGGGGGGCTACACCTTC. This gives the protein CASSHETGGYTF.

The sample holds a few counts of this clone. The sample holds other DNA sequences that translate to the same CDR3. The chain links TRBV5-1 to TRBJ2-1, with 9 positions matching TRBD1. Trimming removed 4 bases from V and 4 bases from J; junction bases left unmatched: 6. CDR1 and CDR2 from the germline V gene are SGHRS and YFSETQ. The CDR3 has 15 amino acids. The CDR3 bases are TGCGCCAGCAGCCCGGGACAGGGTCCTTACAATGAGCAGTTCTTC. Translated, it gives CASSPGQGPYNEQFF. The full variable domain, with the rest looked up from reference TRBV5-1 and TRBJ2-1, is KAGVTQTPRYLIKTRGQQVTLSCSPISGHRSVSWYQQTPGQGLQFLFEYFSETQRNKGNFPGRFSGRQFSNSRSEMNVSTLELGDSALYLCASSPGQGPYNEQFFGPGTRLTVL.

The V gene is TRBV5-4, the J gene TRBJ2-5, with D hard to call. V lost 4 bases, J lost 0 bases, and 4 bases lay in between. This CDR3 region has 12 residues. The germline gives CDR1 SGHNT, CDR2 YYREEE (reference sequence). CDR3 residues: CASSPNQETQYF. CDR3 in DNA: TGTGCCAGCAGCCCCAACCAAGAGACCCAGTACTTC. Full variable domain (remainder filled in from reference TRBV5-4 and TRBJ2-5): ETGVTQSPTHLIKTRGQQVTLRCSSQSGHNTVSWYQQALGQGPQFIFQYYREEENGRGNFPPRFSGLQFPNYSSELNVNALELDDSALYLCASSPNQETQYFGPGTRLLVL.

The V call is TRBV4-3, the J call TRBJ2-3; 9 bases align to TRBD2. The CDR3 extends over 18 amino acids. V shed 0 bases, J shed 1 base, and the junction held 8 bases outside the gene matches. Germline V gene data show CDR1 as LGHNA and CDR2 as YSLEER. Written as DNA, the CDR3 is TGCGCCAGCAGCCAAGATTGGAGTGGCGGGAGGGGCACAGATACGCAGTATTTT. Its protein is CASSQDWSGGRGTDTQYF.

The CDR3 sequence: CASSQEWDPTSGAQETQYF. CDR3 bases: TGCGCCAGCAGCCAAGAATGGGACCCGACTAGCGGGGCCCAAGAGACCCAGTACTTC. This rearrangement joins TRBV4-3 to TRBJ2-5, with 11 bases matching TRBD2. Unmatched junction bases numbered 10, after V lost 0 bases and J lost 1 base. The germline gives CDR1 LGHNA, CDR2 YSLEER. This CDR3 is 19 amino acids long.

This chain uses TRBV9 with TRBJ2-7; the match to TRBD2 covers 10 bases. Trimming at V came to 0 bases and at J to 2 bases, leaving 2 bases not matched to a gene. Per the germline V gene, CDR1 is SGDLS and CDR2 is YYNGEE. There are 15 residues in the CDR3. CDR3 nucleotide sequence: TGTGCCAGCAGCGTAGAGGGGACTAGCGCCTACGAGCAGTACTTC. Translated, it gives CASSVEGTSAYEQYF.

As concerns this clone: Within the sample, other DNA sequences also encode this same CDR3. V and J are TRBV19 and TRBJ2-5, with unresolved D. The CDR3 totals 13 residues. Germline V lookup: CDR1 LNHDA, CDR2 SQIVND (reference sequence). Deletions cut 3 bases from V and 2 bases from J, with 7 bases between. The chain's CDR3 is CASSIAGQETQYF. DNA for the CDR3: TGTGCCAGTAGTATTGCCGGGCAAGAGACCCAGTACTTC.

This clone showed up just a few times. CDR3 sequence: CASSPTGLASTDTQYF. For the CDR3, the DNA is TGTGCCAGCAGCCCTACGGGACTAGCGAGCACAGATACGCAGTATTTT. The chain combines TRBV5-6 with TRBJ2-3; 10 nucleotides agree with TRBD2. Looked up from germline, CDR1 is SGHDT and CDR2 is YYEEEE. V lost 4 bases, J lost 0 bases, and 5 bases stayed unmatched. This CDR3 has 16 amino acids.

This clone came up a few times. The chain employs TRBV19 and TRBJ2-4; no definite D call. The CDR3 runs to 14 residues. Germline CDR1 and CDR2: LNHDA and SQIVND (reference sequence). Trimming shortened V by 7 bases and J by 8 bases, and 18 bases separated the two germline ends. This chain's CDR3 is CASKDQISADIQYF. DNA for the CDR3: TGTGCCAGTAAGGACCAGATCAGCGCGGACATTCAGTACTTC. The whole variable domain, filled in from reference TRBV19 and TRBJ2-4, reads DGGITQSPKYLFRKEGQNVTLSCEQNLNHDAMYWYRQDPGQGLRLIYYSQIVNDFQKGDIAEGYSVSREKKESFPLTVTSAQKNPTAFYLCASKDQISADIQYFGAGTRLSVL.

This chain uses TRBV7-9 with TRBJ2-7; TRBD1 agrees at 7 bases. CDR3 length: 16 residues. The V gene end was trimmed by 7 bases and the J gene end by 1 base; junction bases not matched to a gene: 13. The germline V gene encodes CDR1 SEHNR and CDR2 FQNEAQ (reference sequence). CDR3 residues: CASTDRAGGGSYEQYF. CDR3 nucleotide sequence: TGTGCCAGCACCGACAGGGCCGGTGGGGGTTCCTACGAGCAGTACTTC.

The CDR3 reads CASSFRVGQGAGELFF. In DNA, the CDR3 is TGTGCCAGCAGCTTCCGAGTTGGGCAGGGGGCCGGGGAGCTGTTTTTT. This chain joins TRBV11-3 and TRBJ2-2; TRBD1 matches 7 bases. The CDR3 loop spans 16 amino acids. Germline CDR1 SGHNT, CDR2 YENEEA. Trimming removed 3 bases from V and 6 bases from J; junction bases left unmatched: 10.

This chain connects TRBV29-1 to TRBJ2-5, with TRBD2 matching 9 bases. V was pared by 0 bases and J by 5 bases, with 10 bases of the junction left unmatched. The CDR3 is 16 amino acids. The germline gives CDR1 SQVTM, CDR2 ANQGSEA. Here the CDR3 reads CSVEDPLGLAGETQYF. The DNA of the CDR3 is TGCAGCGTTGAAGATCCTCTGGGGCTAGCGGGGGAGACCCAGTACTTC.